This record covers a single TCR beta chain. The record originates from a study of early T cells in non-severe SARS-CoV-2 infection. Overall study context: Sequencing input comprised bulk RNA from unsorted whole blood; chain pairing was not available.

CDR1 and CDR2 from the germline V gene are LGHDT and YNNKEL (reference sequence). The CDR3 runs 13 residues. With 6 bases clipped from V and 7 bases from J, the junction kept 7 bases outside the gene matches. TCRdb ran MiXCR on the 5' RACE reads and lists one entry per CDR3 protein. The sample holds about 77,000 distinct CDR3 sequences, about 16% seen once. The sequence was obtained from an adult who was a healthcare worker with PCR-confirmed SARS-CoV-2 infection or an uninfected control (not recorded which). The specimen was whole blood. V usage is TRBV3-1 and J usage is TRBJ2-7, with 9 bases matching TRBD1. CDR3: CASREQGAGEQYF. In DNA form, the CDR3 reads TGTGCCAGCAGGGAACAGGGGGCAGGTGAGCAGTACTTC.